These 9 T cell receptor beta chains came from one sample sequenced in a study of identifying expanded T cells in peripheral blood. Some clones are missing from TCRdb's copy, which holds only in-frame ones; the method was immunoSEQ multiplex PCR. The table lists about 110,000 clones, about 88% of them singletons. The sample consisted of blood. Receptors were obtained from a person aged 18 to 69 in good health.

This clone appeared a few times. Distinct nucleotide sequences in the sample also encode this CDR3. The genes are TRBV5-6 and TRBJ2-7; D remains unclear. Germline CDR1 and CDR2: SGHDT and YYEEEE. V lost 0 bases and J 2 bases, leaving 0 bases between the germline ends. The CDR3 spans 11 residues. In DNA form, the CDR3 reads TGTGCCAGCAGCTTGGCCTACGAGCAGTACTTC. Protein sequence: CASSLAYEQYF.

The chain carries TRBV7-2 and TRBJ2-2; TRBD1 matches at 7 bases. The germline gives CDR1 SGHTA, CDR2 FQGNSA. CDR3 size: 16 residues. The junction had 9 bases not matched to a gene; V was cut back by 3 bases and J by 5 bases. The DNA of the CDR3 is TGTGCCAGCAGCTTGGCCGGGACAGCAGTGACCGGGGAGCTGTTTTTT. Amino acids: CASSLAGTAVTGELFF.

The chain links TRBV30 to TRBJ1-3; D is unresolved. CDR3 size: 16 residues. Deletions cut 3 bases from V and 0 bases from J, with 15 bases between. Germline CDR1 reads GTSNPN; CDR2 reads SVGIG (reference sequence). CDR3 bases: TGTGCCTGGAGCAACATCATCGGGGACTCTGGAAACACCATATATTTT. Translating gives CAWSNIIGDSGNTIYF.

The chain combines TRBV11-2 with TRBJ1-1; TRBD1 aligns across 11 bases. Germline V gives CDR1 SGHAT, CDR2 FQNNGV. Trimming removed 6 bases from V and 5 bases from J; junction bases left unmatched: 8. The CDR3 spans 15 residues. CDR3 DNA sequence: TGTGCCAGCAGTGAGGGACAGGGGGTAGGAACTGAAGCTTTCTTT. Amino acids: CASSEGQGVGTEAFF.

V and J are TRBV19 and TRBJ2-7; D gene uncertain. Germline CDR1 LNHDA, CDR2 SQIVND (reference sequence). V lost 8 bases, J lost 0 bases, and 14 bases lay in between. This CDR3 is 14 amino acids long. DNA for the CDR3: TGTGCCAGTCAACTGGGCGCAAGCTCCTACGAGCAGTACTTC. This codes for CASQLGASSYEQYF.

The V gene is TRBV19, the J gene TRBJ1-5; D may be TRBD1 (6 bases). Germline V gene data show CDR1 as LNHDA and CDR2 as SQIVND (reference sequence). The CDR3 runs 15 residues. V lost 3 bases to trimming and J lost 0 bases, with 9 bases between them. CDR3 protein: CASSMGQTSNQPQHF. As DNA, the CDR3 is TGTGCCAGTAGTATGGGACAAACTAGCAATCAGCCCCAGCATTTT.

The CDR3 protein is CASSFSSGQPQHF. The CDR3 nucleotides read TGTGCCAGCAGCTTTAGTTCGGGACAGCCCCAGCATTTT. J is TRBJ1-5 and V is TRBV7-2; no definite D call. Germline loops: CDR1 SGHTA, CDR2 FQGNSA. Trimming shortened V by 3 bases and J by 7 bases, and 10 bases separated the two germline ends. The CDR3 contains 13 residues.

CDR3 protein: CASSSLLFEKLFF. CDR3 bases: TGTGCCAGCAGCTCCCTGCTCTTTGAAAAACTGTTTTTT. The gene calls are TRBV7-2 and TRBJ1-4; D not certain. CDR3 length equals 13 residues. Trimming stripped 4 bases from V and 7 bases from J, with 10 bases between. Per the germline V gene, CDR1 is SGHTA and CDR2 is FQGNSA.

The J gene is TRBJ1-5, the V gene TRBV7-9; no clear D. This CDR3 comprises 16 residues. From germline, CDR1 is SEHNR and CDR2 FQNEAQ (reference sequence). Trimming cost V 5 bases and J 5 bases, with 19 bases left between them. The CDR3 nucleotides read TGTGCCAGCAGCCCACTCGCGTTTACAGCCGATCAGCCCCAGCATTTT. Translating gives CASSPLAFTADQPQHF.